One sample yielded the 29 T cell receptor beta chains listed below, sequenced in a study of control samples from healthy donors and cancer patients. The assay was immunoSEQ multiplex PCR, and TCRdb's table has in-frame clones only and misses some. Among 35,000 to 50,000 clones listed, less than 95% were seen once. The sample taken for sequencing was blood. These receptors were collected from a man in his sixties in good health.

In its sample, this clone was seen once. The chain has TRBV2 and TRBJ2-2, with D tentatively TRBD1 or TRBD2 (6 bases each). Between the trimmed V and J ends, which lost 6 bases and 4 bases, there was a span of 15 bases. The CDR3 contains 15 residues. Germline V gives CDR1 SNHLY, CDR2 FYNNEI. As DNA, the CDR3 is TGTGCCAGCAGGGGGAACAGGGAGGTCACCGGGGAGCTGTTTTTT. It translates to CASRGNREVTGELFF.

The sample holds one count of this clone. The CDR3 DNA sequence: TGTGCCAGCAGTCCGGGACAGGCCAGCCACGAGCAGTACTTC. Amino acid sequence: CASSPGQASHEQYF. This chain links TRBV6-2 or TRBV6-3 with TRBJ2-7; 8 bases align to TRBD1. Germline trimming cut 5 bases from V and 5 bases from J; bases unmatched to any gene: 8. Germline CDR1 is MNHEY and CDR2 is SVGEGT. This CDR3 contains 14 residues.

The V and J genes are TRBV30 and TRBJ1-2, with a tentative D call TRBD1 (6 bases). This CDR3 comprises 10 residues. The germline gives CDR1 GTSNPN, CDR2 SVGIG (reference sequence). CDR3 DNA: TGTGCTTACTACAGGGTTGGCTACACCTTC. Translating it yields CAYYRVGYTF.

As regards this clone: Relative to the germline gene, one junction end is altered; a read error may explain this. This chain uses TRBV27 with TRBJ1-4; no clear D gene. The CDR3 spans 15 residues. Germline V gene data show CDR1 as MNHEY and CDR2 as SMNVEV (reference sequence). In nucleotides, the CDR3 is TGTGTCAGCGCTCCCGCCGGGCCCTGGCATGAAAAACTGTTTTTT. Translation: CVSAPAGPWHEKLFF.

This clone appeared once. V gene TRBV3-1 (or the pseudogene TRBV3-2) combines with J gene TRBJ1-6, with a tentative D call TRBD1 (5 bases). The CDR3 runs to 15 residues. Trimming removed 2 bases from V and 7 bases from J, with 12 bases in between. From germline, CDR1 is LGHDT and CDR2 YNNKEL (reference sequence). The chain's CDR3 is CASSQLDGGNSPLHF. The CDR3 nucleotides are TGTGCCAGCAGCCAATTAGACGGGGGGAATTCACCCCTCCACTTT.

This chain's CDR3 is CASSISGSPTYEQYF. In nucleotides, the CDR3 is TGTGCCAGCAGCATTAGCGGGAGCCCCACCTACGAGCAGTACTTC. The chain carries TRBV11-2 and TRBJ2-7; 9 bases fit TRBD2. The CDR3 totals 15 residues. Germline V gives CDR1 SGHAT, CDR2 FQNNGV. After removal of 5 bases from V and 2 bases from J, the junction contained 7 bases not matched to a gene.

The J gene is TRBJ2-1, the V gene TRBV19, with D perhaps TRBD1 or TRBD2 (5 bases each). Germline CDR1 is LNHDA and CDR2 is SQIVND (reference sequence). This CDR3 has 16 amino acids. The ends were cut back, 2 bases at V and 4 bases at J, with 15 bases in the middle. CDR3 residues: CASSIFGGVGYNEQFF. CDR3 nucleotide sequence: TGTGCCAGTAGTATATTTGGGGGAGTGGGGTACAATGAGCAGTTCTTC.

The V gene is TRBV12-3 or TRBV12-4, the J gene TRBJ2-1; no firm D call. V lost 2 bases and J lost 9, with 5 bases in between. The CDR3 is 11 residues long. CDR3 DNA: TGTGCCAGCAGTTTAAAATTTGAGCAGTTCTTC. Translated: CASSLKFEQFF.

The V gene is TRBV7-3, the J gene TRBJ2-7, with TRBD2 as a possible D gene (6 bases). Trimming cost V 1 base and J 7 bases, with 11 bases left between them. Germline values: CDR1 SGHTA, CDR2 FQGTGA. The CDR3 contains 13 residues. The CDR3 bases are TGTGCCAGCAGCTTAATCGGGGGAGGAGAGCAGTACTTC. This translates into CASSLIGGGEQYF.

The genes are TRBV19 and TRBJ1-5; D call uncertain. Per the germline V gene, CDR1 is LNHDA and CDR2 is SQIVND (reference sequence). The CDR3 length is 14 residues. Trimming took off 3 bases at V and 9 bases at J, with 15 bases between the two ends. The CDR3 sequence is CASSIGQPPTPQHF. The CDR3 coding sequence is TGTGCCAGTAGTATTGGTCAGCCTCCGACGCCCCAGCATTTT.

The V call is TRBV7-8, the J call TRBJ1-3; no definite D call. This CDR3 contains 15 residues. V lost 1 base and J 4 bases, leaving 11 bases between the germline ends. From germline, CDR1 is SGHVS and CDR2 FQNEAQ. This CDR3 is CASSLGRLTGNTIYF. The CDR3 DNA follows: TGTGCCAGCAGCTTAGGGCGGCTGACAGGAAACACCATATATTTT.

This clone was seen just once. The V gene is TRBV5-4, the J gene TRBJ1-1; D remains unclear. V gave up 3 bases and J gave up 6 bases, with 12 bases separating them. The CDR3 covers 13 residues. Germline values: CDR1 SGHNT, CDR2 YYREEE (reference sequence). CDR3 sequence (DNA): TGTGCCAGCAGCTCCAGCGGGAAGTCTGAAGCTTTCTTT. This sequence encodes CASSSSGKSEAFF.

The CDR3 region is CSVTGGPETQYF. In DNA, the CDR3 is TGCAGCGTAACAGGGGGCCCAGAGACCCAGTACTTC. The chain carries TRBV29-1 and TRBJ2-5; TRBD1 agrees at 9 bases. This CDR3 has 12 amino acids. Trimming cost V 6 bases and J 4 bases; bases outside gene matches: 3. Looked up from germline, CDR1 is SQVTM and CDR2 is ANQGSEA.

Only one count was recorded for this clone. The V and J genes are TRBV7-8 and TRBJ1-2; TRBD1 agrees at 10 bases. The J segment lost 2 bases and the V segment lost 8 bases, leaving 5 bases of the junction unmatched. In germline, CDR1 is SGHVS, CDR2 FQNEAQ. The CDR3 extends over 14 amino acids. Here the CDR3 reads CASEETGGNYGYTF. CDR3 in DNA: TGTGCCAGCGAAGAGACAGGGGGCAACTATGGCTACACCTTC.

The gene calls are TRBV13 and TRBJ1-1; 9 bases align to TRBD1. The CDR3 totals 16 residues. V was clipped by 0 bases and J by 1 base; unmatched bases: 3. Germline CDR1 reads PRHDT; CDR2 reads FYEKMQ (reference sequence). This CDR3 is CASSLGGQGTNTEAFF. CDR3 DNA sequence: TGTGCCAGCAGCTTAGGGGGACAGGGCACGAACACTGAAGCTTTCTTT.

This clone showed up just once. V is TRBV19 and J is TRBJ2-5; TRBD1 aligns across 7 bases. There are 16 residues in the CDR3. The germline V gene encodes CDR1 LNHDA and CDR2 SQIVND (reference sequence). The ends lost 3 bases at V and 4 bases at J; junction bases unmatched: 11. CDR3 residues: CASSISGQLSGETQYF. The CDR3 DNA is TGTGCCAGTAGTATCTCGGGACAGTTATCCGGAGAGACCCAGTACTTC. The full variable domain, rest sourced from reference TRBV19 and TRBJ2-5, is DGGITQSPKYLFRKEGQNVTLSCEQNLNHDAMYWYRQDPGQGLRLIYYSQIVNDFQKGDIAEGYSVSREKKESFPLTVTSAQKNPTAFYLCASSISGQLSGETQYFGPGTRLLVL.

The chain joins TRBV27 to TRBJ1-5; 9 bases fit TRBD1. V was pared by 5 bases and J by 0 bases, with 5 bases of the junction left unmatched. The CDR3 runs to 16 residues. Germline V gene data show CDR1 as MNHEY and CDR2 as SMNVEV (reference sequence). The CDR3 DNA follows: TGTGCCAGCAGTCTTGGGACAGGGATTAGCAATCAGCCCCAGCATTTT. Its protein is CASSLGTGISNQPQHF.

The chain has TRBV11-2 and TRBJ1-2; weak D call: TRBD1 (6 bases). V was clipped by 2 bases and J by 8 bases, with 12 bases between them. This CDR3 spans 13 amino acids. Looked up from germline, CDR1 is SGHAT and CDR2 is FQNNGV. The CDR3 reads CASSLSQGRGYTF. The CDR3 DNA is TGTGCCAGCAGCTTATCACAGGGCCGGGGCTACACCTTC.

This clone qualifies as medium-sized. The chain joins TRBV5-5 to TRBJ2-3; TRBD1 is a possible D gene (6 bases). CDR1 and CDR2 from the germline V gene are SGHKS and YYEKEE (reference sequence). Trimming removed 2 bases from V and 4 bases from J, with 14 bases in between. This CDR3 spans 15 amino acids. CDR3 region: CASSFRDILSDTQYF. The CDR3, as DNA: TGTGCCAGCAGCTTTAGGGACATCTTGTCAGATACGCAGTATTTT.

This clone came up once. The CDR3 is CASSLGTDNYGYTF. The CDR3 DNA reads TGTGCCAGCAGCTTGGGGACAGATAACTATGGCTACACCTTC. J is TRBJ1-2 and V is TRBV5-6, with D possibly matching TRBD1 (6 bases). The CDR3 loop spans 14 amino acids. Germline loops: CDR1 SGHDT, CDR2 YYEEEE. The germline V and J ends were trimmed by 0 bases and 1 base, with 7 bases remaining between them.

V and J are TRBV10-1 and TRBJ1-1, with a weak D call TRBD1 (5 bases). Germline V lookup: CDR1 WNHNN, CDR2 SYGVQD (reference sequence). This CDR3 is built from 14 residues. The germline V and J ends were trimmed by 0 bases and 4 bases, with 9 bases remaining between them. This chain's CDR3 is CASSESAGGTEAFF. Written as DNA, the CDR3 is TGCGCCAGCAGTGAGTCGGCGGGGGGCACTGAAGCTTTCTTT.

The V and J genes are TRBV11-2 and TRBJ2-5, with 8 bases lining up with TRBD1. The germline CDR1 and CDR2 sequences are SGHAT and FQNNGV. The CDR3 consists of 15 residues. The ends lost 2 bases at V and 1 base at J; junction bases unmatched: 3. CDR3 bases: TGTGCCAGCAGCTTACGAACAGGGGGCCAAGAGACCCAGTACTTC. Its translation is CASSLRTGGQETQYF.

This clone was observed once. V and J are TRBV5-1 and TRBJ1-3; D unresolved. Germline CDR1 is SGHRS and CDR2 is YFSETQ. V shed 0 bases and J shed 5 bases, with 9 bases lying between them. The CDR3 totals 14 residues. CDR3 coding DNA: TGCGCCAGCAGCTTGGAGAGTAAAAGAAACACCATATATTTT. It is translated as CASSLESKRNTIYF.

CDR3 nucleotide sequence: TGTGCCATCAGTAGGAGCGGGCCGAACATTCAGTACTTC. Translating it yields CAISRSGPNIQYF. The genes are TRBV10-3 and TRBJ2-4; D possibly corresponds to TRBD2 (6 bases). Germline V lookup: CDR1 ENHRY, CDR2 SYGVKD. V shed 5 bases and J shed 7 bases, with 12 bases lying between them. CDR3 size: 13 residues.

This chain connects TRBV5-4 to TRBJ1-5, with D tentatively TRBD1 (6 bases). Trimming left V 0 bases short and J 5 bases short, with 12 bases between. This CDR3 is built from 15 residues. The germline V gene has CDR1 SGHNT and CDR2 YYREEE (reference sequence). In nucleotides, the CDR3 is TGTGCCAGCAGCTTGGGAGGGGGAACGGATCAGCCCCAGCATTTT. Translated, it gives CASSLGGGTDQPQHF.

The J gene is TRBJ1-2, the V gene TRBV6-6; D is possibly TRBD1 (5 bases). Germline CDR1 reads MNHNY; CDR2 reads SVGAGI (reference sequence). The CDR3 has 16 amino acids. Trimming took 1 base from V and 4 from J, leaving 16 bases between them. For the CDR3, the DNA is TGTGCCAGCAGTTACTTGGGAGGGGAGAGTAGCTATGGCTACACCTTC. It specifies CASSYLGGESSYGYTF.

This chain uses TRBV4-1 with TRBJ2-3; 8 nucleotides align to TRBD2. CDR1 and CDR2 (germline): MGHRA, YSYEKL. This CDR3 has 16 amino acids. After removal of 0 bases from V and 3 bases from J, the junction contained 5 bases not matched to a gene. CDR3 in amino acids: CASSQDGGGLTDTQYF. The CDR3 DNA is TGCGCCAGCAGCCAAGATGGCGGGGGGCTAACAGATACGCAGTATTTT.

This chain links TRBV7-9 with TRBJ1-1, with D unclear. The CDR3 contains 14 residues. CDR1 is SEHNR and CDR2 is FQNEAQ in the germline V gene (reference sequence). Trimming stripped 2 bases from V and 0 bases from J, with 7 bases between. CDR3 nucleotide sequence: TGTGCCAGCAGCTTACAACAGCTGAACACTGAAGCTTTCTTT. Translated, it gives CASSLQQLNTEAFF.

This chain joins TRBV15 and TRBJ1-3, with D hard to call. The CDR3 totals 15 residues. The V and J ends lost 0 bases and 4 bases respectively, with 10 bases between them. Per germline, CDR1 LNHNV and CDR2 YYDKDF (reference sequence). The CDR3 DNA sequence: TGTGCCACCAGCAGAGATTGGACCGACGGAAACACCATATATTTT. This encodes CATSRDWTDGNTIYF.